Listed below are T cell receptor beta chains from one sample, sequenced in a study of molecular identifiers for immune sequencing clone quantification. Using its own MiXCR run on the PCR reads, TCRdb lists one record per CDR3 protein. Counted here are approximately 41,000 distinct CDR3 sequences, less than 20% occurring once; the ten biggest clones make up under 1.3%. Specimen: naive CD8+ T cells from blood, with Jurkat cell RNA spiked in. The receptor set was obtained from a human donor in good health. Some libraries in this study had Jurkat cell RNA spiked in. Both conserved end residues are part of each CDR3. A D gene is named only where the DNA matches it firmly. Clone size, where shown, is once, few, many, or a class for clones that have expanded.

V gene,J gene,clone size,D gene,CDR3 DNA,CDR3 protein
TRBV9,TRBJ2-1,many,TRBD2,TGTGCCAGCAGCGGGGTGGCTAGCGGTTCCTACAATGAGCAGTTCTTC,CASSGVASGSYNEQFF
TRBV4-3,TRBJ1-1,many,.,TGCGCCAGCAGCCAAGCAACCCTAGTTGAGGGGAGAGCTTTCTTT,CASSQATLVEGRAFF
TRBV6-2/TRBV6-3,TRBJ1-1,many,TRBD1,TGTGCCAGCAGTCTTCAGACAGGGCCAGTGGGAGCTTTCTTT,CASSLQTGPVGAFF
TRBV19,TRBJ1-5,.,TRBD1,TGTGCCAGTAGGGCCGGGACAGCGAGCGGGGGTAATCAGCCCCAGCATTTT,CASRAGTASGGNQPQHF
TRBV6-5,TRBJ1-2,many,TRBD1,TGTGCCAGCAGTTATGGATCAGGGGGCGGCTACACCTTC,CASSYGSGGGYTF
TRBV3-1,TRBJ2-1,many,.,TGTGCCAGCAGCCAAGTTAGCGGCAATGAGCAGTTCTTC,CASSQVSGNEQFF
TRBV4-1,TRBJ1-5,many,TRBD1,TGCGCCAGCAGCCCTTTGGGACAGGGTCACAATCAGCCCCAGCATTTT,CASSPLGQGHNQPQHF
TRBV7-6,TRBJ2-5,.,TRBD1,TGTGCCAGCAGGTTCGACAGGGTGCAAGAGACCCAGTACTTC,CASRFDRVQETQYF
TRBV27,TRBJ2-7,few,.,TGTGCCAACAGTTTACAAGGGGCTGACGGGGAGCAGTACTTC,CANSLQGADGEQYF
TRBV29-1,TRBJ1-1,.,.,TGCAGCGTTGAAGAGTCCGGGGACACTGAAGCTTTCTTT,CSVEESGDTEAFF
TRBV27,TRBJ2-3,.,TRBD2,TGTGCCAGCAGTTTCCGGCGGGAGCCTAGCACAGATACGCAGTATTTT,CASSFRREPSTDTQYF
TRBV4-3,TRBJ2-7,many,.,TGCGCCAGCAGCCAAGATACACGGGGGTACGAGCAGTACTTC,CASSQDTRGYEQYF
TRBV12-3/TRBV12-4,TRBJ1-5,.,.,TGTGCCAGCAGTCCGGGAGGTCACCATCAGCCCCAGCATTTT,CASSPGGHHQPQHF
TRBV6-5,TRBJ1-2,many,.,TGTGCCAGCAGTCCCCCGTCCCGGAACTATGGCTACACCTTC,CASSPPSRNYGYTF
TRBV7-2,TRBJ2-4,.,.,TGTGTCAGCAGCCCCGCATTAGGCCCAGCCAAAAACATTCAGTACTTC,CVSSPALGPAKNIQYF
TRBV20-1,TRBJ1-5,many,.,TGCAGTGCTCGACAACCGGCCTTGGGGGGTAGGCGTGATCAGCCCCAGCATTTT,CSARQPALGGRRDQPQHF
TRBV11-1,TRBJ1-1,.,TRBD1,TGTGCCAGCAGCTTAGGACAGGGAGAGTCCACTGAAGCTTTCTTT,CASSLGQGESTEAFF
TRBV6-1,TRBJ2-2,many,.,TGTGCCACCGAAAGGGAGGACGGGCCTTGGACCGGGGAGCTGTTTTTT,CATEREDGPWTGELFF
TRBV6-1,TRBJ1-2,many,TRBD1,TGTGCCAGCAGTGAAGGGACAGGGTATCGACTATATGGCTACACCTTC,CASSEGTGYRLYGYTF
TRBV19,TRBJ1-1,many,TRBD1,TGTGCCAGTAGTAACGACAGGGATCCAATGAACACTGAAGCTTTCTTT,CASSNDRDPMNTEAFF